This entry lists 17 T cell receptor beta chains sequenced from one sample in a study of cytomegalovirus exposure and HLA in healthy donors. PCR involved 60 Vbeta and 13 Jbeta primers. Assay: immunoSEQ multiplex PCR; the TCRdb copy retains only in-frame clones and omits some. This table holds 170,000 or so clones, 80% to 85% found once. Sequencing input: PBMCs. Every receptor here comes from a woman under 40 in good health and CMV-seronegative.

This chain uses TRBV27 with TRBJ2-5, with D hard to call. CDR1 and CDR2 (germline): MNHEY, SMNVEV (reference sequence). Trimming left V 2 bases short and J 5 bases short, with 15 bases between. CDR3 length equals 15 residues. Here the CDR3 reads CASSLGSAVGETQYF. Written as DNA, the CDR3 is TGTGCCAGCAGTTTAGGTTCAGCCGTGGGCGAGACCCAGTACTTC.

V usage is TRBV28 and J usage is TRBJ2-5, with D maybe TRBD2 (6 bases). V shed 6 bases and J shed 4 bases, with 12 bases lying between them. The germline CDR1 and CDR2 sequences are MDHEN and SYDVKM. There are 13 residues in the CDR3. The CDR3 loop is CASRNGGGETQYF. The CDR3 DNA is TGTGCCAGCAGGAACGGGGGTGGAGAGACCCAGTACTTC.

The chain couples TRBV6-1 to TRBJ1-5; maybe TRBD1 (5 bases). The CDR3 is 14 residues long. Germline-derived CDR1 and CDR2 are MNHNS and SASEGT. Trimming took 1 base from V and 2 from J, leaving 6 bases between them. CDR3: CASSEGGGNQPQHF. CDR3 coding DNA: TGTGCCAGCAGTGAAGGGGGCGGCAATCAGCCCCAGCATTTT.

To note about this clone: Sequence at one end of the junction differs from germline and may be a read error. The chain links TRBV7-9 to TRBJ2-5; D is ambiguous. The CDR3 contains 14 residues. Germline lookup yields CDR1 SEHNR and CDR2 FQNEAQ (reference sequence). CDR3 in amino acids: CSSSLIQLQETQYF. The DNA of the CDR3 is TGTTCCAGCAGCTTAATACAGCTCCAAGAGACCCAGTACTTC. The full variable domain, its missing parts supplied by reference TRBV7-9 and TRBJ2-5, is DTGVSQNPRHKITKRGQNVTFRCDPISEHNRLYWYRQTLGQGPEFLTYFQNEAQLEKSRLLSDRFSAERPKGSFSTLEIQRTEQGDSAMYLCSSSLIQLQETQYFGPGTRLLVL.

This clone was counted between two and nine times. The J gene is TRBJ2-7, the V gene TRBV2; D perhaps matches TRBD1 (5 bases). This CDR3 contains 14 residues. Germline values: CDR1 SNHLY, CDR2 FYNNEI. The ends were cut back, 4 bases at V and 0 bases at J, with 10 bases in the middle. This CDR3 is CASSGGSFSYEQYF. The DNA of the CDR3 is TGTGCCAGCAGTGGGGGCAGCTTCTCCTACGAGCAGTACTTC.

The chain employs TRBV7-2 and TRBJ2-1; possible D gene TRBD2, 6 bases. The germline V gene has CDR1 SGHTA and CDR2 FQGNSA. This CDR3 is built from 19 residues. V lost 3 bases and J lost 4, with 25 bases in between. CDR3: CASSFVSTGVAIGYNEQFF. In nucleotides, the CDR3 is TGTGCCAGCAGCTTTGTTTCGACGGGAGTAGCAATCGGGTACAATGAGCAGTTCTTC. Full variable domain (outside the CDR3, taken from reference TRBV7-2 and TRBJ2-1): GAGVSQSPSNKVTEKGKDVELRCDPISGHTALYWYRQSLGQGLEFLIYFQGNSAPDKSGLPSDRFSAERTGGSVSTLTIQRTQQEDSAVYLCASSFVSTGVAIGYNEQFFGPGTRLTVL.

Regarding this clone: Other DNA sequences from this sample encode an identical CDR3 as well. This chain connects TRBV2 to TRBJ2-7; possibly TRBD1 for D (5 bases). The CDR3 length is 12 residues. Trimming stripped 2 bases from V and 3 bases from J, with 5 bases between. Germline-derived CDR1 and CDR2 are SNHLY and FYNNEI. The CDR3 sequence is CASSERGYEQYF. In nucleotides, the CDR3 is TGTGCCAGCAGTGAAAGGGGCTACGAGCAGTACTTC.

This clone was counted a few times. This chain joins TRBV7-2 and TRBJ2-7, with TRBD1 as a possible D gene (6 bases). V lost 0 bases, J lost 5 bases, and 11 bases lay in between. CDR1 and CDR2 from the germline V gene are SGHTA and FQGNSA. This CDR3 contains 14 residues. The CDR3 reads CASSLAPGANEQYF. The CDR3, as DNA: TGTGCCAGCAGCTTAGCCCCAGGGGCCAACGAGCAGTACTTC.

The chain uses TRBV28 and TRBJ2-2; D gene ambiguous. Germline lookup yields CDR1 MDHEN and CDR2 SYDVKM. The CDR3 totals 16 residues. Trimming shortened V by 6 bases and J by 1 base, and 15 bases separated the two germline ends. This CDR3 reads CASSPAAQVNTGELFF. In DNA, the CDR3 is TGTGCCAGCAGCCCTGCCGCTCAGGTGAACACCGGGGAGCTGTTTTTT.

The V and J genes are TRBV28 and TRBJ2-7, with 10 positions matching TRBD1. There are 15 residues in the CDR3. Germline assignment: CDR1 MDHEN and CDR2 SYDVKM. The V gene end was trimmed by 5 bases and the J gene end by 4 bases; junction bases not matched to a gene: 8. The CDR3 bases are TGTGCCAGCAGTCCAACCGGGACAGGGGTATACGAGCAGTACTTC. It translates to CASSPTGTGVYEQYF.

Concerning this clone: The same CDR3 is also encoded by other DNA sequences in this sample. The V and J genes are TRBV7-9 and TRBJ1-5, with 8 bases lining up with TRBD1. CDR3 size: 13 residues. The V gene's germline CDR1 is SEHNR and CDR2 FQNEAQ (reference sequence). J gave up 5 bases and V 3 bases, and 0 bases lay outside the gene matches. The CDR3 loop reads CASSLTGDQPQHF. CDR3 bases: TGTGCCAGCAGCTTGACAGGGGATCAGCCCCAGCATTTT.

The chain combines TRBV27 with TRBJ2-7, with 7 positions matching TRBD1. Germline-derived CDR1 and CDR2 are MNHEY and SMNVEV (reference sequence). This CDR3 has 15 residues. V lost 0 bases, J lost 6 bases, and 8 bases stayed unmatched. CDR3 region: CASSLSGTAPFEQYF. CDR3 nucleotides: TGTGCCAGCAGTTTATCAGGGACAGCACCTTTCGAGCAGTACTTC.

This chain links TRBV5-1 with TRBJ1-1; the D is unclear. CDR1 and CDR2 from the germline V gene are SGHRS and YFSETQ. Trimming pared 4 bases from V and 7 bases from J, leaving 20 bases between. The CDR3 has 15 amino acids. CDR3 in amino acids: CASSPLNSEASEAFF. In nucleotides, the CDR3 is TGCGCCAGCAGCCCCCTGAATTCGGAGGCCAGTGAAGCTTTCTTT.

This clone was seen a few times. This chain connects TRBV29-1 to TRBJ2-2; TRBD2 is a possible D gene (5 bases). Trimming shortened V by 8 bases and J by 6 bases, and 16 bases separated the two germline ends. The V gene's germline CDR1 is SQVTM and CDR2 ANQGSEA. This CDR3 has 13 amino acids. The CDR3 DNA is TGCAGCTGCCAAGAGAGGCGGGCCGGGGAGCTGTTTTTT. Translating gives CSCQERRAGELFF.

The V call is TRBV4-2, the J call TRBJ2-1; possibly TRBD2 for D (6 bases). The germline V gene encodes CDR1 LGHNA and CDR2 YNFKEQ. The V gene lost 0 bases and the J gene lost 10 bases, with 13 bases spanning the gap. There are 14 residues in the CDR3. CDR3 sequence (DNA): TGTGCCAGCAGCCAAGAGGGGACTCCCTTCGAGCAGTTCTTC. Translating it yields CASSQEGTPFEQFF.

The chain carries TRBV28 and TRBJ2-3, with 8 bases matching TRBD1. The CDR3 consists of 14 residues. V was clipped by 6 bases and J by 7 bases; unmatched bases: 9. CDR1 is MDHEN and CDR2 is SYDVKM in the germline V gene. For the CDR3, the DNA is TGTGCCAGCAGGGCGGACAGGGCTACATATACGCAGTATTTT. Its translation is CASRADRATYTQYF.

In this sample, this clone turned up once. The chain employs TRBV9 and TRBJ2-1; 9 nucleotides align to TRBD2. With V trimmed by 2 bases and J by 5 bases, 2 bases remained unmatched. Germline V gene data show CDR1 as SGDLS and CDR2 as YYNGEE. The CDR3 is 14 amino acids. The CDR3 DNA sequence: TGTGCCAGCAGCGTCACTAGCGGGCACAATGAGCAGTTCTTC. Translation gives CASSVTSGHNEQFF.